The next 14 T cell receptor beta chains were all read from a single sample in a study of T-cell memory formation after mild COVID-19. TCRdb re-analysed the 5' RACE reads in MiXCR, keeping a single row per CDR3 protein. Found here are about 210,000 distinct CDR3 sequences, 8% to 11% of them singletons; the top ten hold 3% to 3.5%. The sample was PBMCs or a T cell subset sorted from them (not recorded which). The receptor source for this set is a man aged 18 to 30 who had mild COVID-19 (a few samples of this study predate the infection). Cell type and time point are not known.

This clonotype was seen repeatedly, ten times or more. CDR3 DNA: TGTGCCAGCAGCTCCCCCGAGCGAATTCAAGAGACCCAGTACTTC. This codes for CASSSPERIQETQYF. This rearrangement joins TRBV7-2 to TRBJ2-5; D gene ambiguous. The ends were cut back, 4 bases at V and 2 bases at J, with 14 bases in the middle. Per germline, CDR1 SGHTA and CDR2 FQGNSA. CDR3 length equals 15 residues.

The CDR3 protein is CSGLAGGNYNEQFF. In DNA, the CDR3 is TGCAGTGGACTAGCGGGGGGCAATTACAATGAGCAGTTCTTC. The chain carries TRBV20-1 and TRBJ2-1, with TRBD2 matching over 13 bases. The length of the CDR3 is 14 residues. With 7 bases clipped from V and 4 bases from J, the junction kept 4 bases outside the gene matches. The germline V gene encodes CDR1 DFQATT and CDR2 SNEGSKA (reference sequence).

J is TRBJ2-3 and V is TRBV29-1; D not certain. In germline, CDR1 is SQVTM, CDR2 ANQGSEA. Trimming cost V 7 bases and J 3 bases, with 8 bases left between them. This CDR3 region has 11 residues. CDR3 sequence: CSAKRTDTQYF. The CDR3, as DNA: TGCAGCGCCAAGAGGACAGATACGCAGTATTTT.

Concerning this clonotype: An end of the junction differs from the germline gene, which may be a read error. This chain connects TRBV7-7 to TRBJ2-5; no clear D gene. Germline loops: CDR1 SSHAT, CDR2 FNYEAQ (reference sequence). The CDR3 is 16 residues long. In nucleotides, the CDR3 is TGTGCTAGCAGCCCAACGGGCAGCTTCCCCGGGGAGACCCAGTACTTC. Translated: CASSPTGSFPGETQYF. Complete variable domain (other parts from reference TRBV7-7 and TRBJ2-5): GAGVSQSPRYKVTKRGQDVTLRCDPISSHATLYWYQQALGQGPEFLTYFNYEAQPDKSGLPSDRFSAERPEGSISTLTIQRTEQRDSAMYRCASSPTGSFPGETQYFGPGTRLLVL.

J is TRBJ2-5 and V is TRBV20-1, with D perhaps TRBD2 (5 bases). The germline gives CDR1 DFQATT, CDR2 SNEGSKA (reference sequence). CDR3 length: 13 amino acids. The ends were cut back, 7 bases at V and 3 bases at J, with 15 bases in the middle. The CDR3 is CSVPTRTEETQYF. The CDR3 bases are TGCAGTGTTCCGACGAGGACTGAAGAGACCCAGTACTTC.

This clonotype was picked up a small number of times. The chain is built from TRBV5-1 and TRBJ2-5; D possibly corresponds to TRBD2 (7 bases). The CDR3 consists of 15 residues. Germline CDR1 and CDR2: SGHRS and YFSETQ. V lost 1 base and J lost 5, with 15 bases in between. CDR3 sequence (DNA): TGCGCCAGCAGCTTGTTAGGGGGGGCCACGGAGACCCAGTACTTC. Translated: CASSLLGGATETQYF.

This clonotype was detected only a few times. This chain links TRBV7-3 with TRBJ1-5; perhaps TRBD1 as D (6 bases). The CDR3 extends over 15 amino acids. The germline CDR1 and CDR2 sequences are SGHTA and FQGTGA. The V gene lost 2 bases and the J gene lost 4 bases, with 12 bases spanning the gap. The CDR3 sequence: CASSLGGRGNQPQHF. The CDR3 nucleotides read TGTGCCAGCAGCTTAGGGGGGCGGGGGAATCAGCCCCAGCATTTT.

The chain recombines TRBV9 with TRBJ1-5; a possible D gene is TRBD1 (5 bases). V lost 3 bases, J lost 3 bases, and 13 bases lay in between. CDR3 length: 15 amino acids. Germline V CDR1 and CDR2: SGDLS, YYNGEE. Here the CDR3 DNA reads TGTGCCAGCAGCGCCGGTGGGACCCCCAATCAGCCCCAGCATTTT. It specifies CASSAGGTPNQPQHF.

The sample holds many counts of this clonotype. The chain employs TRBV7-9 and TRBJ2-2, with 15 bases matching TRBD2. Germline assignment: CDR1 SEHNR and CDR2 FQNEAQ (reference sequence). The CDR3 is 17 amino acids. V was pared by 5 bases and J by 6 bases, with 7 bases of the junction left unmatched. The CDR3 DNA reads as TGTGCCAGCAGCGCACGGACTAGCGGGGGGGCCGCCGGGGAGCTGTTTTTT. Its translation is CASSARTSGGAAGELFF.

This clonotype was picked up many times. The gene calls are TRBV10-3 and TRBJ2-6; D is unclear. The CDR3 covers 18 residues. Germline V gives CDR1 ENHRY, CDR2 SYGVKD. V lost 7 bases, J lost 0 bases, and 19 bases lay in between. The DNA of the CDR3 is TGTGCCATCACCCCCCGAGGTGACGATCTCTCTGGGGCCAACGTCCTGACTTTC. Translated: CAITPRGDDLSGANVLTF.

This clonotype was picked up many times. V usage is TRBV5-1 and J usage is TRBJ2-3, with D uncertain. The germline V gene encodes CDR1 SGHRS and CDR2 YFSETQ. The V end was cut by 0 bases, the J end by 6 bases, with 8 bases between. The CDR3 length is 13 residues. This CDR3 is CASSLGSADTQYF. Written as DNA, the CDR3 is TGCGCCAGCAGCTTGGGGTCAGCGGATACGCAGTATTTT.

The rearrangement joins TRBV4-1 to TRBJ2-5; a possible D gene is TRBD2 (7 bases). The CDR3 length is 16 residues. V shed 0 bases and J shed 2 bases, with 13 bases lying between them. Germline loops: CDR1 MGHRA, CDR2 YSYEKL. The CDR3 reads CASSQEPRGPQETQYF. For the CDR3, the DNA is TGCGCCAGCAGCCAAGAACCGCGGGGGCCTCAAGAGACCCAGTACTTC.

This chain connects TRBV6-6 to TRBJ1-5; 7 nucleotides agree with TRBD1. The V gene's germline CDR1 is MNHNY and CDR2 SVGAGI (reference sequence). The CDR3 is made up of 14 amino acids. Unmatched junction bases numbered 10, after V lost 7 bases and J lost 7 bases. The CDR3 DNA is TGTGCCAGCAATCAAGGGGGCCTGGACCAGCCCCAGCATTTT. It is translated as CASNQGGLDQPQHF.

This chain uses TRBV11-3 with TRBJ2-3, with D possibly being TRBD2 (5 bases). Germline V gene lookup returns CDR1 SGHNT and CDR2 YENEEA. The CDR3 has 12 amino acids. The V end was cut by 3 bases, the J end by 8 bases, with 9 bases between. Written as DNA, the CDR3 is TGTGCCAGCAGCTTCAGCGAGGGTACGCAGTATTTT. Protein: CASSFSEGTQYF.